This T cell receptor beta chain was captured in a study of T cell responses to AZD1222 COVID-19 vaccine. The V gene end was trimmed by 4 bases and the J gene end by 2 bases; junction bases not matched to a gene: 1. The CDR3 has 13 amino acids. Germline values: CDR1 MGHDK, CDR2 SYGVNS. Sequenced by immunoSEQ multiplex PCR; TCRdb stores in-frame clones only, minus some. Of some 150,000 clones detected, more than 80% appear once; the ten largest clones hold roughly 3.1%. The sample consisted of peripheral blood, taken 28 days after the second AZD1222 dose. This receptor was taken from an adult who received the AZD1222 COVID-19 vaccine. The chain recombines TRBV25-1 with TRBJ2-7; 8 nucleotides agree with TRBD2. This CDR3 reads CASSVGGAYEQYF. The CDR3 DNA sequence: TGTGCCAGCAGTGTCGGGGGGGCCTACGAGCAGTACTTC.